Below, 26 T cell receptor beta chains from the same sample are listed, as sequenced in a study of blood T cell repertoires in COVID-19. TCRdb's copy holds only in-frame clones and misses some; the assay was immunoSEQ multiplex PCR. The repertoire holds about 140,000 clones, with over 60% as singletons. What was sequenced was peripheral blood. These TCRs come from a woman of 80 years or more with active or convalescent COVID-19.

In nucleotides, the CDR3 is TGTGCCAGCAGTTTGTGGCCGGGCTACGAGCAGTACTTC. It is translated as CASSLWPGYEQYF. The J gene is TRBJ2-7, the V gene TRBV12-3 or TRBV12-4, with D unresolved. V lost 3 bases to trimming and J lost 3 bases, with 9 bases between them. CDR3 length: 13 amino acids.

The rearrangement uses TRBV2 and TRBJ2-1; TRBD2 aligns across 12 bases. With 7 bases clipped from V and 2 bases from J, the junction kept 6 bases outside the gene matches. In germline, CDR1 is SNHLY, CDR2 FYNNEI. The length of the CDR3 is 16 residues. The CDR3: CASTRLAGAAYNEQFF. The DNA of the CDR3 is TGTGCCAGCACTCGACTAGCGGGGGCTGCCTACAATGAGCAGTTCTTC.

The chain links TRBV30 to TRBJ1-5, with D maybe TRBD1 (5 bases). The germline V and J ends were trimmed by 1 base and 2 bases, with 15 bases remaining between them. Germline CDR1 GTSNPN, CDR2 SVGIG (reference sequence). The CDR3 is 16 amino acids. The CDR3 sequence is CAWSDVGGAGNQPQHF. The CDR3 DNA reads as TGTGCCTGGAGTGACGTGGGAGGGGCTGGCAATCAGCCCCAGCATTTT.

V usage is TRBV3-1 (or the pseudogene TRBV3-2) and J usage is TRBJ2-1; D may be TRBD2 (6 bases). The CDR3 contains 14 residues. Deletions cut 4 bases from V and 4 bases from J, with 11 bases between. Germline values: CDR1 LGHDT, CDR2 YNNKEL (reference sequence). The CDR3 DNA reads TGTGCCAGCAGCCCCTCGGACTATTACAATGAGCAGTTCTTC. Residues: CASSPSDYYNEQFF.

To note about this clone: One junction end disagrees with the germline gene, perhaps due to a read error. V is TRBV7-7 and J is TRBJ2-7, with D possibly matching TRBD1 (6 bases). Germline lookup yields CDR1 SSHAT and CDR2 FNYEAQ (reference sequence). CDR3 size: 15 residues. The DNA of the CDR3 is TGTGCTAGCAGCTTAGGGGCAGGGGAAAGGTACGAGCAGTACTTC. It encodes CASSLGAGERYEQYF.

The rearrangement links TRBV28 to TRBJ2-7, with D possibly TRBD1 on 5 matching bases. Trimming stripped 3 bases from V and 2 bases from J, with 11 bases between. This CDR3 is built from 14 residues. CDR1 and CDR2 (germline): MDHEN, SYDVKM. CDR3 sequence (DNA): TGTGCCAGCAGTTTCCGCAGGGCCCCCTACGAGCAGTACTTC. This codes for CASSFRRAPYEQYF.

The chain is built from TRBV6-1 and TRBJ2-2, with D unresolved. V lost 2 bases and J 2 bases, leaving 6 bases between the germline ends. From germline, CDR1 is MNHNS and CDR2 SASEGT. The CDR3 has 14 amino acids. CDR3 amino acids: CASSELSNTGELFF. The CDR3 DNA reads TGTGCCAGCAGTGAACTAAGTAACACCGGGGAGCTGTTTTTT.

The chain combines TRBV18 with TRBJ1-5; no clear D gene. The CDR3 loop spans 14 amino acids. The ends were cut back, 2 bases at V and 0 bases at J, with 5 bases in the middle. The germline V gene has CDR1 KGHSH and CDR2 LQKENI. CDR3 residues: CASSPESSNQPQHF. CDR3 DNA sequence: TGTGCCAGCTCACCAGAGAGTAGCAATCAGCCCCAGCATTTT. Using reference TRBV18 and TRBJ1-5 for the parts outside the CDR3, the full variable domain is NAGVMQNPRHLVRRRGQEARLRCSPMKGHSHVYWYRQLPEEGLKFMVYLQKENIIDESGMPKERFSAEFPKEGPSILRIQQVVRGDSAAYFCASSPESSNQPQHFGDGTRLSIL.

The chain has TRBV28 and TRBJ1-1; D is unresolved. Germline values: CDR1 MDHEN, CDR2 SYDVKM. This CDR3 spans 12 amino acids. Trimming took 6 bases from V and 8 from J, leaving 13 bases between them. The CDR3 reads CASSPQEGEAFF. The CDR3 region has the DNA TGTGCCAGCAGCCCTCAGGAGGGCGAAGCTTTCTTT.

In the case of this clone: The junction differs from germline at one of its ends, possibly a read error. The chain carries TRBV28 and TRBJ1-2; D not resolved. The CDR3 spans 11 residues. The germline CDR1 and CDR2 sequences are MDHEN and SYDVKM. The CDR3 protein is CASSSRSEAAF. The CDR3 region has the DNA TGTGCCAGCAGTTCACGATCAGAGGCCGCCTTC.

The rearrangement joins TRBV11-2 to TRBJ1-1, with D possibly being TRBD1 (6 bases). This CDR3 is built from 14 residues. Trimming removed 3 bases at V and 4 bases at J, with 12 bases between. Looked up from germline, CDR1 is SGHAT and CDR2 is FQNNGV. The CDR3 DNA reads as TGTGCCAGCAGCTTCGGGGGGCCGGGCACTGAAGCTTTCTTT. Its protein product is CASSFGGPGTEAFF.

The chain couples TRBV4-2 to TRBJ1-2; D is unclear. Trimming shortened V by 0 bases and J by 0 bases, and 8 bases separated the two germline ends. This CDR3 contains 15 residues. Germline V gene sequence: CDR1 LGHNA, CDR2 YNFKEQ. CDR3 coding DNA: TGTGCCAGCAGCCAAGAGTCTCCCGCTAACTATGGCTACACCTTC. It codes for CASSQESPANYGYTF.

The gene calls are TRBV7-3 and TRBJ1-3, with D tentatively TRBD1 (6 bases). Germline V gives CDR1 SGHTA, CDR2 FQGTGA. The CDR3 covers 14 residues. V was trimmed by 0 bases and J by 9 bases, leaving 12 bases between them. The CDR3 protein is CASSLTGGEATIYF. CDR3 nucleotide sequence: TGTGCCAGCAGCTTAACTGGGGGCGAAGCCACCATATATTTT.

The V and J genes are TRBV3-1 (or the pseudogene TRBV3-2) and TRBJ2-5, with 12 positions matching TRBD2. The CDR3 loop spans 18 amino acids. In germline, CDR1 is LGHDT, CDR2 YNNKEL (reference sequence). V lost 1 base, J lost 4 bases, and 10 bases stayed unmatched. The CDR3 sequence: CASSQVPSGGALLETQYF. CDR3 DNA sequence: TGTGCCAGCAGCCAAGTTCCTAGCGGGGGGGCGCTGCTAGAGACCCAGTACTTC.

The chain is built from TRBV9 and TRBJ2-3, with D possibly being TRBD1 (6 bases). CDR1 SGDLS and CDR2 YYNGEE come from the germline V gene. Between the trimmed V and J ends, which lost 0 bases and 7 bases, there was a span of 24 bases. This CDR3 is 18 amino acids long. CDR3 nucleotides: TGTGCCAGCAGCGTAGGAGTTCTAGGGACAAAGATCGGGTATACGCAGTATTTT. Translating it yields CASSVGVLGTKIGYTQYF.

This clone was observed a handful of times. The rearrangement uses TRBV7-8 and TRBJ1-1; TRBD1 is a possible D gene (5 bases). The CDR3 totals 13 residues. Germline CDR1 and CDR2: SGHVS and FQNEAQ. Trimming took off 7 bases at V and 1 base at J, with 10 bases between the two ends. The CDR3 spells CASTGQRNTEAFF. CDR3 nucleotide sequence: TGTGCCAGCACCGGACAAAGGAACACTGAAGCTTTCTTT.

This chain joins TRBV14 and TRBJ2-2; 9 nucleotides line up with TRBD1. J lost 0 bases, V lost 5 bases, and 16 bases had no gene match. The CDR3 is made up of 20 amino acids. In germline, CDR1 is SGHDN, CDR2 FVKESK. The CDR3 region is CASSTSPGTGPVPNTGELFF. As DNA, the CDR3 is TGTGCCAGCAGCACTAGTCCCGGGACAGGGCCAGTTCCGAACACCGGGGAGCTGTTTTTT.

CDR3 nucleotides: TGTGCCAGCAGCCGGACTAGCCCAAGGGCCCAGTACTTC. It specifies CASSRTSPRAQYF. This chain links TRBV7-2 with TRBJ2-5; TRBD2 matches at 8 bases. This CDR3 has 13 residues. After removal of 5 bases from V and 9 bases from J, the junction contained 8 bases not matched to a gene. CDR1 is SGHTA, CDR2 FQGNSA, per germline.

The V call is TRBV2, the J call TRBJ1-2; TRBD1 might be the D (5 bases). The ends were cut back, 4 bases at V and 4 bases at J, with 10 bases in the middle. This CDR3 comprises 13 residues. The germline V gene encodes CDR1 SNHLY and CDR2 FYNNEI. CDR3 amino acids: CASSVGGGYGYTF. CDR3 DNA: TGTGCCAGCAGTGTCGGGGGGGGCTATGGCTACACCTTC.

The rearrangement links TRBV5-1 to TRBJ2-1; 10 bases agree with TRBD1. V shed 4 bases, J shed 6 bases, and the junction held 1 base outside the gene matches. This CDR3 has 13 amino acids. CDR1 is SGHRS and CDR2 is YFSETQ in the germline V gene. The CDR3 sequence: CASSGDRGNEQFF. The CDR3 DNA reads TGCGCCAGCAGCGGGGACAGGGGCAATGAGCAGTTCTTC.

The chain links TRBV5-1 to TRBJ1-1; weak D call: TRBD1 (6 bases). This CDR3 has 15 residues. Per germline, CDR1 SGHRS and CDR2 YFSETQ. Trimming shortened V by 5 bases and J by 0 bases, and 14 bases separated the two germline ends. CDR3 protein: CASRETGTMNTEAFF. CDR3 bases: TGCGCCAGCAGGGAAACCGGGACAATGAACACTGAAGCTTTCTTT. The entire variable domain, with the rest obtained from reference TRBV5-1 and TRBJ1-1, is as follows: KAGVTQTPRYLIKTRGQQVTLSCSPISGHRSVSWYQQTPGQGLQFLFEYFSETQRNKGNFPGRFSGRQFSNSRSEMNVSTLELGDSALYLCASRETGTMNTEAFFGQGTRLTVV.

The chain recombines TRBV10-2 with TRBJ1-6; D is possibly TRBD1 (5 bases). V lost 6 bases, J lost 7 bases, and 13 bases lay in between. Germline CDR1 and CDR2: WSHSY and SAAADI. The CDR3 is 14 amino acids. The CDR3 region has the DNA TGCGCCAGCAGCGGGGGGACGTTGAATTCACCCCTCCACTTT. Encoded protein: CASSGGTLNSPLHF.

In this sample, this clone turned up a few times. The gene calls are TRBV7-3 and TRBJ2-7; D gene uncertain. The germline V gene has CDR1 SGHTA and CDR2 FQGTGA. The length of the CDR3 is 13 residues. Deletions cut 4 bases from V and 7 bases from J, with 14 bases between. CDR3 DNA sequence: TGTGCCAGCAGCTCCCCGCCTACGTGGGAGCAGTACTTC. Its translation is CASSSPPTWEQYF.

The chain uses TRBV2 and TRBJ1-3; D is unresolved. This CDR3 contains 16 residues. Per the germline V gene, CDR1 is SNHLY and CDR2 is FYNNEI. Trimming removed 2 bases at V and 0 bases at J, with 11 bases between. The CDR3 DNA follows: TGTGCCAGCAGTGAATCCCGATCTAGCTCTGGAAACACCATATATTTT. Translated, it gives CASSESRSSSGNTIYF.

The chain uses TRBV7-9 and TRBJ1-2, with TRBD1 matching 7 bases. Germline CDR1 reads SEHNR; CDR2 reads FQNEAQ (reference sequence). V shed 5 bases and J 0 bases; nucleotides not matched to a gene: 3. The CDR3 is made up of 14 amino acids. For the CDR3, the DNA is TGTGCCAGCAGCCGCGGACAGGCTAACTATGGCTACACCTTC. Encoded protein: CASSRGQANYGYTF.

J is TRBJ1-1 and V is TRBV28, with D hard to call. CDR1 and CDR2 from the germline V gene are MDHEN and SYDVKM. This CDR3 region has 14 residues. V lost 1 base and J 2 bases, leaving 8 bases between the germline ends. The CDR3 DNA reads as TGTGCCAGCAGTTTATTGGGCGTTAACACTGAAGCTTTCTTT. Its translation: CASSLLGVNTEAFF.